This T cell receptor beta chain appears in the sequencing data of a study of T cells in localized non-small cell lung cancer. Notes on the study in general: There was an association of higher blood T cell density with longer overall survival.

TCRdb's copy holds only in-frame clones and misses some; the assay was immunoSEQ multiplex PCR. The sample lists around 54,000 clones, roughly 88% occurring once. As for this clone: Its target is unknown.

V lost 5 bases to trimming and J lost 1 base; unmatched junction nucleotides: 21. The V gene's germline CDR1 is MDHEN and CDR2 SYDVKM. The CDR3 has 20 residues. The chain recombines TRBV28 with TRBJ2-3, with 7 bases fitting TRBD2. The sequencing used peripheral blood, collected before any cancer treatment. This receptor was taken from a male donor aged 60 or over with stage III squamous cell lung carcinoma. This CDR3 reads CASSPPLVLLAAEGTDTQYF. The CDR3 DNA reads as TGTGCCAGCAGTCCCCCCCTCGTCCTTCTAGCGGCCGAAGGCACAGATACGCAGTATTTT.